This T cell receptor beta chain was recovered during a study of blood T cell repertoires in COVID-19. About the research overall: Italy, Spain and the United States were the sources of the convalescent and acute COVID-19 samples. T cells, B-cell-depleted T cells, or PBMCs provided the cDNA or gDNA that served as material.

V was pared by 1 base and J by 8 bases, with 8 bases between. The CDR3 has 12 residues. Germline CDR1 reads SGHTS; CDR2 reads YDEGEE. Per the authors' pipeline: Amplification with reference gene primers provided the estimates of nucleated cell counts. Profiled with immunoSEQ multiplex PCR; TCRdb holds only in-frame clones, not every one. V and J calls plus clone size are reproduced from that table; the DNA served to infer D and trimming. This sample has 280,000 or so clones, with around nine tenths found just once. What was sequenced was peripheral blood. The chain joins TRBV5-8 to TRBJ2-3; TRBD2 is a possible D gene (6 bases). The TCR originated in an older woman with acute or convalescent COVID-19. The CDR3 DNA reads as TGTGCCAGCAGCTTGATGGAGGGTACGCAGTATTTT. It yields the protein CASSLMEGTQYF.